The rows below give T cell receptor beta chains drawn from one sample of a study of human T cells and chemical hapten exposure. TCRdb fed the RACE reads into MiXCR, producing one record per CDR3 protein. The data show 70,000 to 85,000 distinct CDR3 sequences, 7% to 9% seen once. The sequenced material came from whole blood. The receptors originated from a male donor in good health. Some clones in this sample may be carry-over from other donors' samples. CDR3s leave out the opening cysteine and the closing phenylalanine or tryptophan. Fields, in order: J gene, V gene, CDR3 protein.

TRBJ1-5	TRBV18	ASSPSGIDQPQH
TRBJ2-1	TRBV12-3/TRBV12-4	ASSQLNEQF
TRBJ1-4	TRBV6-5	ASSSWTIEKLF
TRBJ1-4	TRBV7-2	ASSPRAGGSTNEKLF
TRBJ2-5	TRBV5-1	ASSSPRELLQETQY
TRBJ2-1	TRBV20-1	SASPSGSHEQF
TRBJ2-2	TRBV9	ASSVFVDTGELF
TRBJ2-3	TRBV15	ATSIGQGTDTQY
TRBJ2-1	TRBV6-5	ASSYRDGYNEQF
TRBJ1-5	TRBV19	ASSFQQGNQPQH
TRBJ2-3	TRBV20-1	SANPGLAADTQY
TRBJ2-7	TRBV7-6	ASSLGPSYEQY
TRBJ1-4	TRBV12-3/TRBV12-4	ASSPATSNEKLF
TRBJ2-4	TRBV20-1	SARVDRSGLAKNIQY
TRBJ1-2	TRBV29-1	SVADRRYGYT
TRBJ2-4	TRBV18	ASSLSTPGDIQY
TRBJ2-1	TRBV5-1	ASSLDPTPPVPAQSSYNEQF
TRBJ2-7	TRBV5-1	ASSFEPSWAYEQY
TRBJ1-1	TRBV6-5	ASSSPGGVNTEAF
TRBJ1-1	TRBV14	ASSLRTGGVTEAF
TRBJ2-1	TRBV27	ASSHGTGGEF
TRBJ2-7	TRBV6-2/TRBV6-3	ASSQLTEGLIYEQY
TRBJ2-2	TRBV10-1	ASSESGELRSGELF
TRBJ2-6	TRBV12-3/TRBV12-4	ASSLTSGNGANVLT
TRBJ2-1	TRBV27	ASSSTSGRNNEQF
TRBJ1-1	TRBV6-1	ASMPGSAGGTEAF
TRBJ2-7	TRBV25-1	ASSEGTGPYEQY
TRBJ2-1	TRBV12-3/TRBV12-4	ASSQSGRVYNEQF
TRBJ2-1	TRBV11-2	ASRQPGLAVVGQF
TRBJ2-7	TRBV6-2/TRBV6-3	ASSYGGTPYEQY
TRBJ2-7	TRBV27	ASSLQSGYEQY
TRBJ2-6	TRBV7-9	ASWSGANVLT
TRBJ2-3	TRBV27	ASSWRASPDTQY
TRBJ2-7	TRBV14	ASSQVSSGSYEQY
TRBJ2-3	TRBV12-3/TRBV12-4	ASRDGTSTDTQY
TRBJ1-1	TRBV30	AWSMNTEAF
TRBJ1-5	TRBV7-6	ASSLTHLNQPQH
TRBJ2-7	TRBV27	ASSGPGLAGARVSYEQY
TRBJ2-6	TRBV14	ASSQGLKGPSSGANVLT
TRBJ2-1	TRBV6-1	ASSDGGGGDYNEQF
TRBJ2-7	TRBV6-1	ASGISGRPSYEQY